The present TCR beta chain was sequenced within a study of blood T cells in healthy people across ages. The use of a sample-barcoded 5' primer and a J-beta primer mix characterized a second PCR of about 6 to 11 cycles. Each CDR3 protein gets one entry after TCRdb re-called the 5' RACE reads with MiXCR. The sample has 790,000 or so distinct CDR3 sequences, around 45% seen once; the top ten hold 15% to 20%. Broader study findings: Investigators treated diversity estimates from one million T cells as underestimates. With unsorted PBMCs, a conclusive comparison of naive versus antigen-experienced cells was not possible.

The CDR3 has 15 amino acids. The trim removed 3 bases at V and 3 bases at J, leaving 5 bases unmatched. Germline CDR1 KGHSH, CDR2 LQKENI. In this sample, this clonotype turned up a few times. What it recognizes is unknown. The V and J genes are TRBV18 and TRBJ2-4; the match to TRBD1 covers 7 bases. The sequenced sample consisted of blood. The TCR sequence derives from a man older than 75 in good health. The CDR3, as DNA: TGTGCCAGCTCACCTGGACAGGCCCACAAAAACATTCAGTACTTC. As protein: CASSPGQAHKNIQYF.